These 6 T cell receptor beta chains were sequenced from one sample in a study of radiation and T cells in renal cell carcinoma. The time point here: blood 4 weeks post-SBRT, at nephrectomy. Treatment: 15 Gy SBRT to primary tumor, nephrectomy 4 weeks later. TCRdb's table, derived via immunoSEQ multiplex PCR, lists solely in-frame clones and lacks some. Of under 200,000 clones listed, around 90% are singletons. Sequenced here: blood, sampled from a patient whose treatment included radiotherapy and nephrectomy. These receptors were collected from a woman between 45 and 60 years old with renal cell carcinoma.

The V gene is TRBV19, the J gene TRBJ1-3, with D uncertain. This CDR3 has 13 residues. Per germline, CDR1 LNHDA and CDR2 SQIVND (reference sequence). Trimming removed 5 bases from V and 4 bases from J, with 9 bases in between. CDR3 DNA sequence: TGTGCCAGTAGTTTCCAGGACGGAAACACCATATATTTT. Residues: CASSFQDGNTIYF.

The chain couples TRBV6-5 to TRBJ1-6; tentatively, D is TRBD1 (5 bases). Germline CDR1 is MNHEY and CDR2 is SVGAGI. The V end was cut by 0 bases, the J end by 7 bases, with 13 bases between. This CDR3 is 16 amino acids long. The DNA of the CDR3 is TGTGCCAGCAGTTACTCGCGGGGACGAGGGAATTCACCCCTCCACTTT. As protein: CASSYSRGRGNSPLHF.

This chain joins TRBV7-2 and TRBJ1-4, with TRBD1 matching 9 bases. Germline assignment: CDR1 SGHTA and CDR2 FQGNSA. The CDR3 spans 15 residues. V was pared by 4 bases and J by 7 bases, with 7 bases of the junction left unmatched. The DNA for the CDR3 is TGTGCCAGCAGCTCACCAGACAGGGGGGTTGAAAAACTGTTTTTT. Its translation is CASSSPDRGVEKLFF.

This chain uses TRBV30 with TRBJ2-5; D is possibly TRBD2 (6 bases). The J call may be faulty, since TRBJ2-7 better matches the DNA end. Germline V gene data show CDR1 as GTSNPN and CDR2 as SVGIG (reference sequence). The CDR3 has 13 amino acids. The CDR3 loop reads CAWREGGSYEQYF. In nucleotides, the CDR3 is TGTGCCTGGAGGGAGGGCGGCTCCTACGAGCAGTACTTC.

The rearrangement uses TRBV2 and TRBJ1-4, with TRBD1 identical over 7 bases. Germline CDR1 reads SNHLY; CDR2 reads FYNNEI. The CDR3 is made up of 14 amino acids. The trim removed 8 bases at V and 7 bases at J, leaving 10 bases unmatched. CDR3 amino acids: CASQKGAVTEKLFF. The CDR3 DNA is TGTGCCAGCCAGAAGGGGGCTGTGACTGAAAAACTGTTTTTT.

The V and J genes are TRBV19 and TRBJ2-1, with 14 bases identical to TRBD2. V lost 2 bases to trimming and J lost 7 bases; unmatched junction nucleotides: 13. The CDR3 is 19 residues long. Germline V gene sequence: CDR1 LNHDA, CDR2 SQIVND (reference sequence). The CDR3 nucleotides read TGTGCCAGTAGTATATGGACTAGCGGGGGGCCGAGGGTTGAGAATGAGCAGTTCTTC. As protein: CASSIWTSGGPRVENEQFF.